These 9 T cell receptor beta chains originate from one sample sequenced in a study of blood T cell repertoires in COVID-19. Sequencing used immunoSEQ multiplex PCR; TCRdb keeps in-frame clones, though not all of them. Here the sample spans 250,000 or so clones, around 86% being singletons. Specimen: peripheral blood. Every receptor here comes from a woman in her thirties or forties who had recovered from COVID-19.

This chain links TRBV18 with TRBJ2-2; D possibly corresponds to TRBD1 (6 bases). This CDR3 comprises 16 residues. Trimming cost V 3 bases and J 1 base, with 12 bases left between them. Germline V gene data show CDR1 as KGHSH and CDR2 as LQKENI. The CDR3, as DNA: TGTGCCAGCTCACCGGTGGGGGCCCTGAACACCGGGGAGCTGTTTTTT. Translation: CASSPVGALNTGELFF.

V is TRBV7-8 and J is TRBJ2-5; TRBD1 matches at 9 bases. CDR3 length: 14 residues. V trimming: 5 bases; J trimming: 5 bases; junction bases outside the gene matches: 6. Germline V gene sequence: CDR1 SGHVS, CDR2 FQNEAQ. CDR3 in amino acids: CASSGRQGGETQYF. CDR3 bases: TGTGCCAGCAGCGGGCGACAGGGGGGGGAGACCCAGTACTTC.

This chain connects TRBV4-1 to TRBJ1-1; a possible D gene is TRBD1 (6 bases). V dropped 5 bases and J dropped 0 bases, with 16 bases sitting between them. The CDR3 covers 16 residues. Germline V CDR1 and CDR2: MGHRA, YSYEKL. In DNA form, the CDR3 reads TGCGCCAGCAGCAGGGTATTAAGGGGGTTGAACACTGAAGCTTTCTTT. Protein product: CASSRVLRGLNTEAFF.

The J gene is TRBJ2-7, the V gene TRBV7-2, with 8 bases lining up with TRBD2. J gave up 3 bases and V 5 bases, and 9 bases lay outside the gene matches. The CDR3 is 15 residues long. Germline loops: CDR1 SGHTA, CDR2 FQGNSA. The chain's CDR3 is CASSRQAGVDYEQYF. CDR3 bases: TGTGCCAGCAGCCGGCAAGCGGGAGTGGACTACGAGCAGTACTTC.

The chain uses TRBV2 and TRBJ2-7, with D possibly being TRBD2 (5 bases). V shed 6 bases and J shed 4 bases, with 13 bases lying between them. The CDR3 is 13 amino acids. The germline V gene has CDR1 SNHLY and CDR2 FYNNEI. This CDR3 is CASSAEREYEQYF. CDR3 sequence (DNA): TGTGCCAGCAGCGCCGAGAGGGAGTACGAGCAGTACTTC.

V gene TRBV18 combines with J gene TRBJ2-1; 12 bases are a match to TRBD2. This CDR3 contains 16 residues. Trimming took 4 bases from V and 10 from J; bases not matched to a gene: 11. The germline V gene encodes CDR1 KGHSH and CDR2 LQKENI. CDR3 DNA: TGTGCCAGCTCACTTTCGCTAGCGGGAGGGCAACAAGAGCAGTTCTTC. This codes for CASSLSLAGGQQEQFF. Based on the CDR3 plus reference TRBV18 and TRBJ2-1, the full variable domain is NAGVMQNPRHLVRRRGQEARLRCSPMKGHSHVYWYRQLPEEGLKFMVYLQKENIIDESGMPKERFSAEFPKEGPSILRIQQVVRGDSAAYFCASSLSLAGGQQEQFFGPGTRLTVL.

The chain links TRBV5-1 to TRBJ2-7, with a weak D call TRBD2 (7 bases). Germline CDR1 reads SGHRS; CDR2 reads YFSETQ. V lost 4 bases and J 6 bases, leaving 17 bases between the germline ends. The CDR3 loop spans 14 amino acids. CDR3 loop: CASSPGEGEGEQYF. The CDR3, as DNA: TGCGCCAGCAGCCCAGGGGAGGGAGAAGGCGAGCAGTACTTC.

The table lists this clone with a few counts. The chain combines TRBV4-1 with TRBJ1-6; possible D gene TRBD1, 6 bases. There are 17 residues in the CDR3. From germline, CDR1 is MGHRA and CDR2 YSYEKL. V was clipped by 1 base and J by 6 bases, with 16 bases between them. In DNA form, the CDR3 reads TGCGCCAGCAGCCAAGGGGGCCAGGGGCCTATTAATTCACCCCTCCACTTT. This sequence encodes CASSQGGQGPINSPLHF.

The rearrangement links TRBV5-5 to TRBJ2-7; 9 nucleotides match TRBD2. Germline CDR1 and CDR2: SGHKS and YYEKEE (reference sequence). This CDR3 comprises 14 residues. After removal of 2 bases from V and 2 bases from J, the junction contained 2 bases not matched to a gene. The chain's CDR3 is CASSFGGRAYEQYF. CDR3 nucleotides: TGTGCCAGCAGCTTCGGCGGGAGGGCCTACGAGCAGTACTTC.